This T cell receptor beta chain stems from a study of metastatic and nonmetastatic thyroid tumors. Every patient was untreated before thyroid surgery. MiXCR re-clonotyped the PCR reads for TCRdb. The sample holds 7,500 to 9,500 clones, about 40% seen once. Sequenced sample: tumor tissue. This clonotype originated in a female donor with papillary thyroid cancer or a benign thyroid nodule (not recorded which). Some clones in this sample may be carry-over from other donors' samples.

This CDR3 reads CAGEVRVGEQFF. The CDR3 nucleotides read TGTGCCGGGGAGGTCCGGGTCGGTGAGCAGTTCTTC. The chain has TRBV6-1 and TRBJ2-1, with D tentatively TRBD2 (6 bases). Germline V gene data show CDR1 as MNHNS and CDR2 as SASEGT. The germline V and J ends were trimmed by 11 bases and 9 bases, with 17 bases remaining between them. The CDR3 contains 12 residues.